The clone carrying this T cell receptor beta chain appeared once. The antigen remains unidentified. Naivety among CD8 cells was defined by CD45RO negativity and positive CCR7 selection, thereby excluding terminally differentiated effector memory CD45RA+ cells. An even split of each subset's genomic DNA across several immunoSEQ plates was performed. In the authors' methods: Without quality scores, immunoSEQ junctional reads could not be filtered like full-length reads. Profiling relied on immunoSEQ multiplex PCR, and the TCRdb table lists in-frame clones only, not all of them. The V and J calls and clone size were taken over from that table, and D and trimming were inferred from the DNA. The sample includes more than 2 million clones, around 95% of them seen just once. The data were taken from a study of shared clonotypes between healthy human individuals. The study's findings and limits: Memory subsets had estimated richness that was generally smaller than that of naive subsets. Non-shared clonotypes had lower generation probabilities than clonotypes shared by all four sorted-subset donors.

The receptor was isolated from a man aged 18 to 30 in good health. Some clones in this sample may be carry-over from other donors' samples. Specimen: naive CD8+ T cells from PBMCs.

The CDR3 is CASSPGSISGHEQYF. The CDR3 DNA sequence: TGTGCCAGCAGCCCAGGTAGTATTAGCGGCCACGAGCAGTACTTC. The V gene is TRBV7-2, the J gene TRBJ2-7, with a possible D match to TRBD2 (6 bases). This CDR3 has 15 residues. The V gene lost 5 bases and the J gene lost 5 bases, with 19 bases spanning the gap. The germline V gene encodes CDR1 SGHTA and CDR2 FQGNSA.